This entry is about one T cell receptor beta chain. Each CDR3 protein gets one entry after TCRdb re-called the 5' RACE reads with MiXCR. Among 450,000 to 600,000 distinct CDR3 sequences listed, less than 20% were seen once. CDR3 length: 15 residues. The germline gives CDR1 SGHAT, CDR2 FQDESV (reference sequence). The ends lost 6 bases at V and 5 bases at J; junction bases unmatched: 9. The sample originates from a study of T cells after yellow fever vaccination. The receptor was derived from a man aged 18 to 29 who received the YFV17D yellow fever vaccine. Sequences were derived from PBMCs, sampled about 5 days after the first yellow fever vaccination. The genes are TRBV11-1 and TRBJ2-7, with TRBD1 matching over 11 bases. This chain's CDR3 is CASRETGTGGDEQYF. CDR3 in DNA: TGTGCCAGCAGGGAAACCGGGACAGGGGGTGACGAGCAGTACTTC.